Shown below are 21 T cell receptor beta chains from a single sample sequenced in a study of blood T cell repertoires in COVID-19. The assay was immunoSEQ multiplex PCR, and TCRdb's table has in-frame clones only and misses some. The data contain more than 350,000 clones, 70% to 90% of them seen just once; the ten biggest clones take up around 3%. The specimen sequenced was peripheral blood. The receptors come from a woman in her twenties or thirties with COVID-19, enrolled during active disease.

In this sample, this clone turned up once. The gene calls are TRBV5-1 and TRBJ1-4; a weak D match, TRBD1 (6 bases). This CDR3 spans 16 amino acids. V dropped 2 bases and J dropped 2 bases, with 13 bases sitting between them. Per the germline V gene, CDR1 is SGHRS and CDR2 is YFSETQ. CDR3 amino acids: CASSLGQTVTNEKLFF. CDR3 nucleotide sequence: TGCGCCAGCAGCTTAGGACAGACTGTGACTAATGAAAAACTGTTTTTT.

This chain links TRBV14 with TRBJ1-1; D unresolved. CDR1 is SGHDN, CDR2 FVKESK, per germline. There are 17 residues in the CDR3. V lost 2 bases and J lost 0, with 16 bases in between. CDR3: CASSQRLAVEVNTEAFF. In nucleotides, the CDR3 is TGTGCCAGCAGCCAACGGTTGGCAGTGGAGGTGAACACTGAAGCTTTCTTT.

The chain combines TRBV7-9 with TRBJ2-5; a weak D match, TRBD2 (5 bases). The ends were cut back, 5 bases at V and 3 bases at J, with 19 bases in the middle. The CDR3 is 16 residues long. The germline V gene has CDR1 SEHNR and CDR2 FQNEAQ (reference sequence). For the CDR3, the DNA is TGTGCCAGCAGCCCCACCTTTTCTTCCGGGAAAGAGACCCAGTACTTC. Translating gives CASSPTFSSGKETQYF.

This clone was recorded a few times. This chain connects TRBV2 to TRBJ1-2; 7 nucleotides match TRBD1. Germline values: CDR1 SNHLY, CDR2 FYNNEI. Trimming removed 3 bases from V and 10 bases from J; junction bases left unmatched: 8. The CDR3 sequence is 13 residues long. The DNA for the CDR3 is TGTGCCAGCAGTGATGAGACAGGGACTGCCTACACCTTC. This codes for CASSDETGTAYTF.

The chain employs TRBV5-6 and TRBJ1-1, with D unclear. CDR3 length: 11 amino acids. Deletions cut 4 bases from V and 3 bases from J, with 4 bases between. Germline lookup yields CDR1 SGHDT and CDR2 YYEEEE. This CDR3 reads CASSADTEAFF. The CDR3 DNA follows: TGTGCCAGCAGCGCGGACACTGAAGCTTTCTTT.

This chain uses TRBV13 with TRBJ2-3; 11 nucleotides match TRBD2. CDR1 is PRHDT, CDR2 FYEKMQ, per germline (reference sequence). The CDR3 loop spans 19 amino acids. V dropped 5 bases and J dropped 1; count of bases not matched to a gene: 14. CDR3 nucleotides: TGTGCCAGCAGCCCCTTGGGGGACCCGGGACTAGCGGGCACAGATACGCAGTATTTT. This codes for CASSPLGDPGLAGTDTQYF.

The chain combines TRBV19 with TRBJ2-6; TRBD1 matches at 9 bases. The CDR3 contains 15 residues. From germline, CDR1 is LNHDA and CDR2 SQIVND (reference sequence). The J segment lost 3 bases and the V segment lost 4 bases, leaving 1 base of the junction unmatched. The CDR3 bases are TGTGCCAGTAGTAGGGACAGGGATGGGGCCAACGTCCTGACTTTC. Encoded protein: CASSRDRDGANVLTF.

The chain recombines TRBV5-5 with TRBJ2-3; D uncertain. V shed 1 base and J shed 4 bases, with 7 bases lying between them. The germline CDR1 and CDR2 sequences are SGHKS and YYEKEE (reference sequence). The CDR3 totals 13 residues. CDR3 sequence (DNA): TGTGCCAGCAGCTTGAGGCAGGCAGATACGCAGTATTTT. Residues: CASSLRQADTQYF.

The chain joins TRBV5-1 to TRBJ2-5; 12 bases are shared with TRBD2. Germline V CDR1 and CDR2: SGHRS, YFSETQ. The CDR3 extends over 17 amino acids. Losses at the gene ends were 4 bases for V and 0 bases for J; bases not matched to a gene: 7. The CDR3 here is CASSPTSGGQYQETQYF. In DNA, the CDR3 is TGCGCCAGCAGCCCGACTAGCGGGGGACAGTACCAAGAGACCCAGTACTTC.

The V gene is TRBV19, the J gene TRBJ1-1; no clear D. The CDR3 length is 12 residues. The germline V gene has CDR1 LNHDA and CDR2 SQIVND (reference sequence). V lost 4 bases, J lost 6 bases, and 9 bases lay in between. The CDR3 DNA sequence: TGTGCCAGTAGTAAAATTTCAGCTGAAGCTTTCTTT. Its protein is CASSKISAEAFF.

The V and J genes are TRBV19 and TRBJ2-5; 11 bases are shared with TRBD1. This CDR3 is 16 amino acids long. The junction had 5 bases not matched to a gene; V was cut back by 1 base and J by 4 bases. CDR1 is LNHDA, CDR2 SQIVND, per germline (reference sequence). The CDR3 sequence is CASSIGGQGVGETQYF. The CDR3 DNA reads TGTGCCAGTAGTATAGGGGGACAGGGGGTCGGAGAGACCCAGTACTTC.

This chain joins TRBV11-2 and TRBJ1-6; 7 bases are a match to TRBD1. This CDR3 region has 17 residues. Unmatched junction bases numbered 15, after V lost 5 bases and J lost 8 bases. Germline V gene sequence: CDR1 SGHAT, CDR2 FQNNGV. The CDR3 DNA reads TGTGCCAGCAGCCGGGACAGAGCCTTGGGGTGGGATTCACCCCTCCACTTT. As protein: CASSRDRALGWDSPLHF.

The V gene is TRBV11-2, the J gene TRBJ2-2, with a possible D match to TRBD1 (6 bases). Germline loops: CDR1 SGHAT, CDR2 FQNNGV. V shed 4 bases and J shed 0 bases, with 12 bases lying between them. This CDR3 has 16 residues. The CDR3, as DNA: TGTGCCAGCAGCTCAGCCGGGACAACGAACACCGGGGAGCTGTTTTTT. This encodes CASSSAGTTNTGELFF.

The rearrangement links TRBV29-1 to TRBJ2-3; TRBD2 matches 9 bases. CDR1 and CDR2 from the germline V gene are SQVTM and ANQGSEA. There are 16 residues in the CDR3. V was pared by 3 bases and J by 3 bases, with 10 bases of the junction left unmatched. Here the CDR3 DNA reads TGCAGCGTTGACAACGGCGGGGGGGCCGGGACAGATACGCAGTATTTT. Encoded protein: CSVDNGGGAGTDTQYF.

The CDR3 protein is CASSVEIAGGLASTDTQYF. The CDR3 DNA sequence: TGTGCCAGCAGCGTAGAAATAGCCGGGGGACTAGCCTCAACAGATACGCAGTATTTT. The chain couples TRBV9 to TRBJ2-3; the match to TRBD2 covers 9 bases. The ends lost 0 bases at V and 3 bases at J; junction bases unmatched: 14. Germline V lookup: CDR1 SGDLS, CDR2 YYNGEE. CDR3 length: 19 amino acids.

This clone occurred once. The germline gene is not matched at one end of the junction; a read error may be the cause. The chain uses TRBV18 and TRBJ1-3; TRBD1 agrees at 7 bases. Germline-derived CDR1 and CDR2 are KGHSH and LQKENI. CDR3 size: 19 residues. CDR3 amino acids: CATSPGDSPLRNSGNTIYF. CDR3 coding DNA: TGTGCCACCTCACCCGGGGACAGCCCTTTGAGGAACTCTGGAAACACCATATATTTT.

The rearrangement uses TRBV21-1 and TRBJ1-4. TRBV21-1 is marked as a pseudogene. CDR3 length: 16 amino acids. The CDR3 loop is CASSKLLREWMKKLFF. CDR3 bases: TGTGCCAGCAGCAAACTTTTGCGGGAGTGGATGAAAAAACTGTTTTTT.

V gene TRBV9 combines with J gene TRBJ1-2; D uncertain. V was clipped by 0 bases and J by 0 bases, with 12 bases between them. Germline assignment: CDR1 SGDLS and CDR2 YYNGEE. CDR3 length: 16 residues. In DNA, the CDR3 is TGTGCCAGCAGCGTAGGGGCCAGGCTCCCTAACTATGGCTACACCTTC. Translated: CASSVGARLPNYGYTF.

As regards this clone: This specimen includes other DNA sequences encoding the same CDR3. CDR3 in DNA: TGTGCCAGCAGTTACGGACAAAACTATGGCTACACCTTC. Protein sequence: CASSYGQNYGYTF. This chain links TRBV6-2 or TRBV6-3 with TRBJ1-2; a possible D gene is TRBD1 (5 bases). Deletions cut 2 bases from V and 2 bases from J, with 6 bases between. This CDR3 is 13 amino acids long. Germline V gene sequence: CDR1 MNHEY, CDR2 SVGEGT.

The CDR3 sequence is CASSLGSSGGNTIYF. CDR3 coding DNA: TGTGCCAGCAGCTTAGGAAGTTCAGGGGGAAACACCATATATTTT. This chain uses TRBV7-2 with TRBJ1-3, with D possibly matching TRBD1 (5 bases). V lost 1 base, J lost 4 bases, and 11 bases lay in between. This CDR3 is 15 amino acids long. Germline CDR1 and CDR2: SGHTA and FQGNSA.

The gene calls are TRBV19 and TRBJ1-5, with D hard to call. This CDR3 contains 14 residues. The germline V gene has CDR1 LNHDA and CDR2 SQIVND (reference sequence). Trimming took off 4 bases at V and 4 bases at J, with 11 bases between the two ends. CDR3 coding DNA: TGTGCCAGTAGTAGTTCAGGTCCAAATCAGCCCCAGCATTTT. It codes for CASSSSGPNQPQHF.